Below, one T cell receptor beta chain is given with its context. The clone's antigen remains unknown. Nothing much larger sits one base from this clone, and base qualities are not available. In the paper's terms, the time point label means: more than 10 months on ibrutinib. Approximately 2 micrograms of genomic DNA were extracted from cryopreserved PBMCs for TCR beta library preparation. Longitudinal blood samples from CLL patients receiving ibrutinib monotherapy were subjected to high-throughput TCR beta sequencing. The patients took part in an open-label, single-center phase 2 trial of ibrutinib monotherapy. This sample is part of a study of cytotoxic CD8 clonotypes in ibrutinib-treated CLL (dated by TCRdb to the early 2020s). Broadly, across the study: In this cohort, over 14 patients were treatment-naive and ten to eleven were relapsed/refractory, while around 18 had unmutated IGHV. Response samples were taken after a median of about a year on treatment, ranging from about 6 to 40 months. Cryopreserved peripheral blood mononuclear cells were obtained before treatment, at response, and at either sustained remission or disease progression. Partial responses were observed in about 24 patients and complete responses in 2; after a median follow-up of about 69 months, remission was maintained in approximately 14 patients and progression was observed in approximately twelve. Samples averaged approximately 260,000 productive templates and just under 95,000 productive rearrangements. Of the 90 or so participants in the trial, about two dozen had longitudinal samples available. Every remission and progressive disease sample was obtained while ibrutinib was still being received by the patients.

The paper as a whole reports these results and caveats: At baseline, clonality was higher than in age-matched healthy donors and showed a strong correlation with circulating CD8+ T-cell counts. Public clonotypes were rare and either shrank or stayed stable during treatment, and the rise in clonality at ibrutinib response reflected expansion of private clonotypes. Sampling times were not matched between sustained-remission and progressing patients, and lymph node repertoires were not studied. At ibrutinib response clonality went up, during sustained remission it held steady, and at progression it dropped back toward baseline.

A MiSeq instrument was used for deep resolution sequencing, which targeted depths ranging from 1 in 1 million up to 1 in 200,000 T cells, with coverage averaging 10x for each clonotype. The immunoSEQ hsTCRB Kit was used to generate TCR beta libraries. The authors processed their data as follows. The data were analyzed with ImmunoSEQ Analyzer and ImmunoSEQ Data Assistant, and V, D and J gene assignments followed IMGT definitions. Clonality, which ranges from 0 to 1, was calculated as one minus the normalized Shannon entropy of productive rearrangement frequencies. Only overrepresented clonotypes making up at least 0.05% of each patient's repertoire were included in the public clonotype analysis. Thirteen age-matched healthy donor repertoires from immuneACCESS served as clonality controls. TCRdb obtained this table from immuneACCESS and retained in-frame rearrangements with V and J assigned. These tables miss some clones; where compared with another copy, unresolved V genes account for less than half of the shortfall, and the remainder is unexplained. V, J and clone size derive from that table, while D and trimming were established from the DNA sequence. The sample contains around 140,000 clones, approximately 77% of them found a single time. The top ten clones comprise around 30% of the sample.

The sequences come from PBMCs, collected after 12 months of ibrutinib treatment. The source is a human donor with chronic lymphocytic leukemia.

The CDR3 region: CASTGQGGSYEQYF. The DNA reads as follows: TGTGCCAGCACAGGTCAGGGGGGCTCCTACGAGCAGTACTTC. The chain was built from TRBV28 and TRBJ2-7, and possibly TRBD1, on 7 matching bases. Per the germline V gene, MDHEN is the CDR1 and SYDVKM is the CDR2. The CDR3 sequence holds 14 residues, the cysteine and phenylalanine included. Left in the record is the CDR3 DNA by itself, 42 bases read in frame from the first base. V is clipped by 7 bases and J by 0 bases, and the sequence between their germline boundaries is 13 bases long.